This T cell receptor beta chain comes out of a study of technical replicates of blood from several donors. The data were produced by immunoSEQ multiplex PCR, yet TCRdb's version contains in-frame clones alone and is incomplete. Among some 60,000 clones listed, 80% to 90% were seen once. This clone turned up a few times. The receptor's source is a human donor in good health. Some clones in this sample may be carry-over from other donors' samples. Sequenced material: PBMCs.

CDR3 sequence (DNA): TGTGCCAGCAGCTCCCAGGCCGGGAAAAGCTCCTACAATGAGCAGTTCTTC. Amino acid sequence: CASSSQAGKSSYNEQFF. The chain couples TRBV11-2 to TRBJ2-1, with D possibly being TRBD2 (5 bases). The CDR3 spans 17 residues. Germline V gene data show CDR1 as SGHAT and CDR2 as FQNNGV. Trimming pared 4 bases from V and 0 bases from J, leaving 16 bases between.